This TCR beta chain derives from a study of blood T cell repertoires in COVID-19. About the study: COVID-19 samples collected from the United States, Italy and Spain covered acute and convalescent phases. PBMCs, B-cell-depleted T cells, or T cells provided the cDNA or gDNA that made up the material.

Original analysis: It was from reference gene primer amplification that nucleated cell counts were estimated. This table comes from immunoSEQ multiplex PCR, and its TCRdb copy is limited to in-frame clones, with some not included. V and J calls and clone size are as listed in that table; D and trimming were resolved from the DNA. The table has about 280,000 clones, around 90% seen once. Trimming cost V 6 bases and J 2 bases, with 14 bases left between them. This CDR3 is built from 15 residues. CDR1 is MNHEY and CDR2 is SVGAGI in the germline V gene. This TCR was sampled from a man younger than 35 with active or convalescent COVID-19. J is TRBJ2-1 and V is TRBV6-5, with D tentatively TRBD2 (5 bases). What was sequenced was peripheral blood. The CDR3 sequence is CASSSGLNPYNEQFF. The CDR3 DNA reads as TGTGCCAGCAGCTCCGGACTGAACCCCTACAATGAGCAGTTCTTC.